This T cell receptor beta chain was recovered during a study of T cell responses to AZD1222 COVID-19 vaccine. The overall study: Researchers grouped second doses given at about 4 or about 12 weeks into one pool. Study-wide results and limits: A mostly white British donor set with more females was recruited, and clonal diversity was possibly underestimated.

With respect to this clone: No antigen is known for it.

The CDR3 totals 14 residues. V was cut by 3 bases and J by 2 bases, with 8 bases left in between. From germline, CDR1 is MNHEY and CDR2 SVGEGT. The method was immunoSEQ multiplex PCR; TCRdb's version includes in-frame clones alone and lacks a portion of them. The repertoire holds over 100,000 clones, with roughly nine tenths as singletons. The origin of this receptor is an adult in good health. Sequences were derived from peripheral blood, sampled on day 0 of AZD1222 vaccination. V usage is TRBV6-2 or TRBV6-3 and J usage is TRBJ2-1, with D uncertain. The CDR3: CASSYGNPYNEQFF. The CDR3 DNA reads TGTGCCAGCAGTTATGGGAATCCCTACAATGAGCAGTTCTTC.